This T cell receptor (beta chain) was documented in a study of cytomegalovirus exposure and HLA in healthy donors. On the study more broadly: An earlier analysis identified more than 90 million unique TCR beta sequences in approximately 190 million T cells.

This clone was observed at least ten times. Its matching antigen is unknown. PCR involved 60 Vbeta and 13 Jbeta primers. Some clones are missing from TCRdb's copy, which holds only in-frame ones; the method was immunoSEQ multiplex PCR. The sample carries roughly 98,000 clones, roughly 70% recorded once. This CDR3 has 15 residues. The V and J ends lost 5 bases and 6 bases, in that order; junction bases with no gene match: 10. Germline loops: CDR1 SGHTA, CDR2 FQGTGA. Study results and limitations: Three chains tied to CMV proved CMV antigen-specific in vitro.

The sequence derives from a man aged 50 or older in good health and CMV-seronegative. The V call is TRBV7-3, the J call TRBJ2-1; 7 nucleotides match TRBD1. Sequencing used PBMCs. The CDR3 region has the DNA TGTGCCAGCAGCCCCGGGACAGATCTCTCCAATGAGCAGTTCTTC. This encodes CASSPGTDLSNEQFF.